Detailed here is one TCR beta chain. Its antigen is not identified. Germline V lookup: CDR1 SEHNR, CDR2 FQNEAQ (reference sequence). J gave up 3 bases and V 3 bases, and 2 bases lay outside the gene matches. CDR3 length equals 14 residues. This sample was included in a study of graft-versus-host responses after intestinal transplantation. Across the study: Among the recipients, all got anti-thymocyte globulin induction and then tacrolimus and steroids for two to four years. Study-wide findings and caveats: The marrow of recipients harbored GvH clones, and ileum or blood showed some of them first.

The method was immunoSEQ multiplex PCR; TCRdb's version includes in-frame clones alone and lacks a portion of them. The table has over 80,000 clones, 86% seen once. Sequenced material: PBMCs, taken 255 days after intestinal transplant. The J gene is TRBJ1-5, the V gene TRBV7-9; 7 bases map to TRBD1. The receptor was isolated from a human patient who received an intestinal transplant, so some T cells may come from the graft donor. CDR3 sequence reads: CASSFGTVNQPQHF. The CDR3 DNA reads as TGTGCCAGCAGCTTTGGGACAGTCAATCAGCCCCAGCATTTT.